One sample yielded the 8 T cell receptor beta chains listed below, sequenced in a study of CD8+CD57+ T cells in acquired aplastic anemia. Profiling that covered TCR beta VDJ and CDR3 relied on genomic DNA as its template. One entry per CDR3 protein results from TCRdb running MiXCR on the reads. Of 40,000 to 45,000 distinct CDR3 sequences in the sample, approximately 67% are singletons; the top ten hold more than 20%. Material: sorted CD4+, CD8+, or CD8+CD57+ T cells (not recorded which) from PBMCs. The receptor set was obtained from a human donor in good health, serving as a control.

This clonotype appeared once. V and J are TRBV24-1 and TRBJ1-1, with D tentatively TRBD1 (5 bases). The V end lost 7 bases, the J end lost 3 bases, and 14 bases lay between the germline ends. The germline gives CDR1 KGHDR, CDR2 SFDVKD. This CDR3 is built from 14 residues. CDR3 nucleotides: TGTGCCACCAGCCAGGCGGGGGGGGACACTGAAGCTTTCTTT. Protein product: CATSQAGGDTEAFF.

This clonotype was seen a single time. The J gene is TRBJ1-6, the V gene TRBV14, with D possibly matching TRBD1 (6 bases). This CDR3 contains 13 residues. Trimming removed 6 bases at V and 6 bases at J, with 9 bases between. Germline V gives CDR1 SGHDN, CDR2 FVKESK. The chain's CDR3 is CASSWTANSPLHF. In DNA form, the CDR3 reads TGTGCCAGCAGTTGGACAGCTAATTCACCCCTCCACTTT. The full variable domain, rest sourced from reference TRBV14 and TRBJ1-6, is EAGVTQFPSHSVIEKGQTVTLRCDPISGHDNLYWYRRVMGKEIKFLLHFVKESKQDESGMPNNRFLAERTGGTYSTLKVQPAELEDSGVYFCASSWTANSPLHFGNGTRLTVT.

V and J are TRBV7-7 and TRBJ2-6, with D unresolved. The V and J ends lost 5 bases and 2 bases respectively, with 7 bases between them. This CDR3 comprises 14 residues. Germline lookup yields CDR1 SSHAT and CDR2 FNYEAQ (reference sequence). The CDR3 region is CASSKDAGANVLTF. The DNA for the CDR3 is TGTGCCAGCAGCAAGGATGCTGGGGCCAACGTCCTGACTTTC.

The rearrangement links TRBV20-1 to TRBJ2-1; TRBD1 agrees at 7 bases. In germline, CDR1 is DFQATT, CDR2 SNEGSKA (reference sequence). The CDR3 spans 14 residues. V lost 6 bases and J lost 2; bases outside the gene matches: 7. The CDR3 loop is CSALGDRAYNEQFF. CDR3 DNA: TGCAGTGCCCTAGGCGACAGGGCCTACAATGAGCAGTTCTTC.

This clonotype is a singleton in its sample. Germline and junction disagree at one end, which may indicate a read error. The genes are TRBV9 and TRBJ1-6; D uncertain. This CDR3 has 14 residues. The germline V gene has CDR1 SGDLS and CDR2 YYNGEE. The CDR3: CASSWGDYNSPLHF. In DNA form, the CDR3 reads TGCGCCAGCAGCTGGGGAGACTATAATTCACCCCTCCACTTT.

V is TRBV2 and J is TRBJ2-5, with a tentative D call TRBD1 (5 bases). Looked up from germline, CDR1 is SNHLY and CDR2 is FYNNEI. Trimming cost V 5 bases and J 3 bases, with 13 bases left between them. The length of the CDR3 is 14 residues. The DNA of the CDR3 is TGTGCCAGCAGTTTCCGACAGCCAAAAGAGACCCAGTACTTC. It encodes CASSFRQPKETQYF. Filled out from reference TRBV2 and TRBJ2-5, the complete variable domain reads EPEVTQTPSHQVTQMGQEVILRCVPISNHLYFYWYRQILGQKVEFLVSFYNNEISEKSEIFDDQFSVERPDGSNFTLKIRSTKLEDSAMYFCASSFRQPKETQYFGPGTRLLVL.

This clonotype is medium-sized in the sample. In DNA form, the CDR3 reads TGTGCCAGCAGTTTTAAGAGCGACAATCAGCCCCAGCATTTT. Translated, it gives CASSFKSDNQPQHF. The V gene is TRBV12-3 or TRBV12-4, the J gene TRBJ1-5; no definite D call. This CDR3 region has 14 residues. V was clipped by 3 bases and J by 3 bases, with 9 bases between them.

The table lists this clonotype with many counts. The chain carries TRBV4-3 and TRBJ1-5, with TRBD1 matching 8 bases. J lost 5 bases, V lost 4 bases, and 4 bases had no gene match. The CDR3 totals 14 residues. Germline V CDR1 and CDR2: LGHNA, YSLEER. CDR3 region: CASSPHRGDQPQHF. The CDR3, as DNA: TGCGCCAGCAGCCCCCACAGGGGGGATCAGCCCCAGCATTTT.